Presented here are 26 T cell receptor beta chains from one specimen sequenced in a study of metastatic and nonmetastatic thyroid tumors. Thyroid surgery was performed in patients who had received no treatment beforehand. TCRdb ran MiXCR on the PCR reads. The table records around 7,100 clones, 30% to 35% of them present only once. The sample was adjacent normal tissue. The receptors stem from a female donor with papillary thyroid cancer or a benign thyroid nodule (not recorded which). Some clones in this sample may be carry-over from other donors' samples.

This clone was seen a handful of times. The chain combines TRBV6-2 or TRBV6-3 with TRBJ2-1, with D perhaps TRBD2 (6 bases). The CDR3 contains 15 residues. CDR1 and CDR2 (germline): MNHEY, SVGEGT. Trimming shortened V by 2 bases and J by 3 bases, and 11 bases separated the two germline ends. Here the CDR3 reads CASSYVRGGYNEQFF. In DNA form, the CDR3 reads TGTGCCAGCAGTTACGTGCGGGGTGGCTACAATGAGCAGTTCTTC.

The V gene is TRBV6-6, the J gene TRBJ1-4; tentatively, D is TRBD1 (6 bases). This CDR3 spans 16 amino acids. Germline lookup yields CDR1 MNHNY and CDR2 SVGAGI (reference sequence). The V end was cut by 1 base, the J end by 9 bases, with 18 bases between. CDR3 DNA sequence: TGTGCCAGCAGTTACTATTTGGGACAAAGGCTTCAAAAACTGTTTTTT. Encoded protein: CASSYYLGQRLQKLFF.

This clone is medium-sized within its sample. The CDR3 sequence is CASRTGTLNNEQFF. The CDR3 DNA is TGTGCCAGCAGGACCGGGACACTCAACAATGAGCAGTTCTTC. V is TRBV7-8 and J is TRBJ2-1; possible D gene TRBD1, 6 bases. From germline, CDR1 is SGHVS and CDR2 FQNEAQ. The germline V and J ends were trimmed by 6 bases and 5 bases, with 14 bases remaining between them. The CDR3 extends over 14 amino acids.

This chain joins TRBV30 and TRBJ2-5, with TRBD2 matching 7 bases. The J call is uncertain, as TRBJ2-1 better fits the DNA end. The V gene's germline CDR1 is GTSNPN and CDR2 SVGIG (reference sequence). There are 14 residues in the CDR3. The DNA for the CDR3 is TGTGCCTGGAGTGCGGGACTAACGGTCGTTGAGCAGTTCTTC. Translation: CAWSAGLTVVEQFF.

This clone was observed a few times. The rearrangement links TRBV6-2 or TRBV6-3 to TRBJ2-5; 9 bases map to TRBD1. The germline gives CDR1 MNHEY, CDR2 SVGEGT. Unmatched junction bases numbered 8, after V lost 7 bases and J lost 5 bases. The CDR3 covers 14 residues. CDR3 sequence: CASNEQGARETQYF. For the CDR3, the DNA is TGTGCCAGCAATGAACAGGGGGCGCGGGAGACCCAGTACTTC.

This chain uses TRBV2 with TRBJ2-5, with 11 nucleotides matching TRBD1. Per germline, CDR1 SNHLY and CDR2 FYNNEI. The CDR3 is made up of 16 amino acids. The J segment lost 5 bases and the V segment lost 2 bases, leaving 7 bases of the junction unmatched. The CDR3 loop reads CASSETSGQGAETQYF. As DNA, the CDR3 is TGTGCCAGCAGTGAAACCAGTGGACAGGGGGCTGAGACCCAGTACTTC.

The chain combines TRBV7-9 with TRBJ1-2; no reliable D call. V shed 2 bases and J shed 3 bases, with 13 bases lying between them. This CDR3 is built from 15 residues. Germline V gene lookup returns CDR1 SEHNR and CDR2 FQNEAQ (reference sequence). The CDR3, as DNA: TGTGCCAGCAGCTTAACCCCTTCCTCGGACTATGGCTACACCTTC. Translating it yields CASSLTPSSDYGYTF.

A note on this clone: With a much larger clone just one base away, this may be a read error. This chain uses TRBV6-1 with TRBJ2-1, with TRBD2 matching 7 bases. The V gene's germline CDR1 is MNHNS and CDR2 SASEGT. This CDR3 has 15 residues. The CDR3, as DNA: TGTGCCAGCAGTGAATGGGCTAGCGGACACAATGATCAGTTCTTC. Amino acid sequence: CASSEWASGHNDQFF.

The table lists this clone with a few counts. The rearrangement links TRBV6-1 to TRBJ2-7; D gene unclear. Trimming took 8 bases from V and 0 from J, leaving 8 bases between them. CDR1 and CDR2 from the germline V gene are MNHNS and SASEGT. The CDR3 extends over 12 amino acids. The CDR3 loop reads CASGAFSYEQYF. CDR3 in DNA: TGTGCCAGCGGAGCCTTCTCCTACGAGCAGTACTTC.

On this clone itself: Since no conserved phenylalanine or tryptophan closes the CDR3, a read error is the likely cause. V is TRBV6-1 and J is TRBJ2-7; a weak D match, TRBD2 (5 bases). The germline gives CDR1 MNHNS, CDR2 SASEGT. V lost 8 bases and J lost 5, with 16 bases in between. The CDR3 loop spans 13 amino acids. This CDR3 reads CASAREREHEQYL. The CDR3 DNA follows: TGTGCCAGCGCCCGGGAAAGGGAGCACGAGCAGTACTTA.

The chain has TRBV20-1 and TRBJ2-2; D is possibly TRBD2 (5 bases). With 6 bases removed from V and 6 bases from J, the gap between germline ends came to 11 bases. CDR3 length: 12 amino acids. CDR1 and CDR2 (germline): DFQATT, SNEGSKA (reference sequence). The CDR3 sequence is CSAPRGAGELFF. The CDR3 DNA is TGCAGTGCCCCTCGGGGTGCCGGGGAGCTGTTTTTT.

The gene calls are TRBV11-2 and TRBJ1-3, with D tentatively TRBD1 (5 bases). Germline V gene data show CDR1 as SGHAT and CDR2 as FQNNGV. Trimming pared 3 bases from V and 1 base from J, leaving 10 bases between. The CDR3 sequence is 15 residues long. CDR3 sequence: CASSFGTLSGNTIYF. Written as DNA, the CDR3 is TGTGCCAGCAGCTTTGGGACGCTTTCTGGAAACACCATATATTTT. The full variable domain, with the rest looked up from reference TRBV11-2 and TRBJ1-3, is EAGVAQSPRYKIIEKRQSVAFWCNPISGHATLYWYQQILGQGPKLLIQFQNNGVVDDSQLPKDRFSAERLKGVDSTLKIQPAKLEDSAVYLCASSFGTLSGNTIYFGEGSWLTVV.

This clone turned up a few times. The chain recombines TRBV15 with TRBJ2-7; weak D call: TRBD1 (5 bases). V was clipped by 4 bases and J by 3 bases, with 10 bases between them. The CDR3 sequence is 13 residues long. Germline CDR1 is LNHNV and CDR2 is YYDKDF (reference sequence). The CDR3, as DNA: TGTGCCACCAGCACAGGGAAGGACTACGAGCAGTACTTC. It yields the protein CATSTGKDYEQYF.

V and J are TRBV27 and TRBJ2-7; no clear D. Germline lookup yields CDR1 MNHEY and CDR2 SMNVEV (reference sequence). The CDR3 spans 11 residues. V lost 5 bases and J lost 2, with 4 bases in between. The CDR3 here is CASSTAYEQYF. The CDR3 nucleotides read TGTGCCAGCAGTACAGCCTACGAGCAGTACTTC.

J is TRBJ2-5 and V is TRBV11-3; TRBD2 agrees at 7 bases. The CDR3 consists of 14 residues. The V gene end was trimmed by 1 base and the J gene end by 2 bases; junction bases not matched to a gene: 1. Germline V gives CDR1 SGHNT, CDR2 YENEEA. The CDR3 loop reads CASSLVGGQETQYF. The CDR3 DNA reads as TGTGCCAGCAGCTTAGTGGGAGGGCAAGAGACCCAGTACTTC.

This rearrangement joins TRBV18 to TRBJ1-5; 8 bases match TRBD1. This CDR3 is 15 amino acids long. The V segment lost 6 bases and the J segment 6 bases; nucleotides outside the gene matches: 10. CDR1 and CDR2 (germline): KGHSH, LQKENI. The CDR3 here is CASSPDRGRSQPQHF. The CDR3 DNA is TGTGCCAGCTCGCCAGACAGGGGACGAAGTCAGCCCCAGCATTTT.

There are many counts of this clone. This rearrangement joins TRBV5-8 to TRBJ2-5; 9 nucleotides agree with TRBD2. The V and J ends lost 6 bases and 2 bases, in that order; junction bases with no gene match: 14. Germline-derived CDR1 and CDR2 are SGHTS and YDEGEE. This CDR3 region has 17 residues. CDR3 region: CASNRYSGSGPQETQYF. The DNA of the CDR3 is TGTGCCAGCAACCGCTATAGCGGGAGCGGTCCTCAAGAGACCCAGTACTTC.

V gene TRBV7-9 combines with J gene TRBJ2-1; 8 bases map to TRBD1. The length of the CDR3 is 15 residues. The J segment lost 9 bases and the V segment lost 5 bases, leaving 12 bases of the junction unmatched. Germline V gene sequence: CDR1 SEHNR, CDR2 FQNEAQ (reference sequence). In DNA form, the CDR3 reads TGTGCCAGCAGCCAGATTGGACAGGGTGGGAGTGAGCAGTTCTTC. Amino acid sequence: CASSQIGQGGSEQFF.

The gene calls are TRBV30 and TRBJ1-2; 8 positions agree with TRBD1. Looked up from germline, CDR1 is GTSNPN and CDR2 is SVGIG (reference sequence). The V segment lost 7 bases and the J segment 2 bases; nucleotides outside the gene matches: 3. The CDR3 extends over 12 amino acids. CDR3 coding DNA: TGTGCCTCTAGACAGGGGAACTATGGCTACACCTTC. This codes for CASRQGNYGYTF. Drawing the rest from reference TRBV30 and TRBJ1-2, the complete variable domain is SQTIHQWPATLVQPVGSPLSLECTVEGTSNPNLYWYRQAAGRGLQLLFYSVGIGQISSEVPQNLSASRPQDRQFILSSKKLLLSDSGFYLCASRQGNYGYTFGSGTRLTVV.

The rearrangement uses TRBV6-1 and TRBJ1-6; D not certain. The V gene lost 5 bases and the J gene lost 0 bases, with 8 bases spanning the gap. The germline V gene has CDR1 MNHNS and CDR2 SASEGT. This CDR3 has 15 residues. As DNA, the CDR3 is TGTGCCAGCAGTTCTGGGAGCTCCTATAATTCACCCCTCCACTTT. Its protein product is CASSSGSSYNSPLHF.

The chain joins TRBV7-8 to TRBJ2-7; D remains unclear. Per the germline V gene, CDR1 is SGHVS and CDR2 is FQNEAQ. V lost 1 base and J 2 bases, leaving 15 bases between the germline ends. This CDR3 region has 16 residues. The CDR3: CASSLGGPSSPYEQYF. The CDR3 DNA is TGTGCCAGCAGCTTAGGAGGCCCATCTTCCCCCTACGAGCAGTACTTC. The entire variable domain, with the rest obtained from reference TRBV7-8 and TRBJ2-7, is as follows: GAGVSQSPRYKVAKRGQDVALRCDPISGHVSLFWYQQALGQGPEFLTYFQNEAQLDKSGLPSDRFFAERPEGSVSTLKIQRTQQEDSAVYLCASSLGGPSSPYEQYFGPGTRLTVT.

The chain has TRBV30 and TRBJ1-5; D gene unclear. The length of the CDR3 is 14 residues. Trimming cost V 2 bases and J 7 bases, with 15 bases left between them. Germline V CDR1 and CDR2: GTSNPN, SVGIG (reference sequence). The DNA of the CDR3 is TGTGCCTGGAGTCTGAATGAGGTGAAACAGCCCCAGCATTTT. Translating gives CAWSLNEVKQPQHF.

This CDR3 reads CASSVGDSLTDTQYF. Here the CDR3 DNA reads TGTGCCAGCAGCGTTGGGGACAGCCTCACAGATACGCAGTATTTT. This chain connects TRBV9 to TRBJ2-3; 7 nucleotides align to TRBD1. Germline V gene data show CDR1 as SGDLS and CDR2 as YYNGEE. The CDR3 is made up of 15 amino acids. V trimming: 2 bases; J trimming: 2 bases; junction bases outside the gene matches: 5.

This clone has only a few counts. The chain's CDR3 is CASSRQRGWKNGELFF. CDR3 nucleotides: TGTGCCAGCAGTCGACAGAGGGGTTGGAAAAACGGGGAGCTGTTTTTT. This chain links TRBV6-1 with TRBJ2-2; D may correspond to TRBD1 or TRBD2 (5 bases each). Germline values: CDR1 MNHNS, CDR2 SASEGT. With 5 bases removed from V and 7 bases from J, the gap between germline ends came to 20 bases. CDR3 length equals 16 residues.

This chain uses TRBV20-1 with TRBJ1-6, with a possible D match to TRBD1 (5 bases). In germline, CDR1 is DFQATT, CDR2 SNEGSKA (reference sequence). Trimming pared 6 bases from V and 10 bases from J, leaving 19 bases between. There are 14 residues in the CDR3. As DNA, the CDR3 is TGCAGTGCGTCCTCGGGGGAGGAGTCCTCACCCCTCCACTTT. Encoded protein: CSASSGEESSPLHF.

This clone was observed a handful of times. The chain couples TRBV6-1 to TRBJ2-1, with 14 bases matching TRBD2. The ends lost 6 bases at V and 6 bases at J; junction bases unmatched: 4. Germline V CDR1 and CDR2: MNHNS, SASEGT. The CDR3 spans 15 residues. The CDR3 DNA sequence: TGTGCCAGCAGCAGGGGGACTAGCGGGAGCAATGAGCAGTTCTTC. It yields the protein CASSRGTSGSNEQFF.